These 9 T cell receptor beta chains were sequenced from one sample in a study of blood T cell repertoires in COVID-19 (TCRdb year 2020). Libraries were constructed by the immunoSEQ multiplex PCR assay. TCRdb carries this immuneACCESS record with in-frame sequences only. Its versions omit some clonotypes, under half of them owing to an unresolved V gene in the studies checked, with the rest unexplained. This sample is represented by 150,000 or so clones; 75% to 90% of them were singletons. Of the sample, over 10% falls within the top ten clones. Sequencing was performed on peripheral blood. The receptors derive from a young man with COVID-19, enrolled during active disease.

CDR3 nucleotides: TGTGCCAGCAGCCCGGGACAGGGAGGCTACGAGCAGTACTTC. This gives the protein CASSPGQGGYEQYF. V usage is TRBV4-2 and J usage is TRBJ2-7, with TRBD1 identical over 9 bases. V shed 4 bases, J shed 3 bases, and the junction held 4 bases outside the gene matches. The germline V gene encodes CDR1 LGHNA and CDR2 YNFKEQ. The CDR3 loop spans 14 amino acids.

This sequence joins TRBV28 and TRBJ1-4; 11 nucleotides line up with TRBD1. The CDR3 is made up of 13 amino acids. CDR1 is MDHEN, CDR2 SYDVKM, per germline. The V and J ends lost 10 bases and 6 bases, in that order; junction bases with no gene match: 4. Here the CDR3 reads CAIGQGADEKLFF. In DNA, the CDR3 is TGTGCCATCGGACAGGGGGCAGATGAAAAACTGTTTTTT.

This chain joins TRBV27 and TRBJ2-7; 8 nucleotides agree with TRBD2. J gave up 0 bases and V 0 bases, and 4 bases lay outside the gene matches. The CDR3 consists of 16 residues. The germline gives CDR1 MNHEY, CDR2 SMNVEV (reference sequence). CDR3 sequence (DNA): TGTGCCAGCAGTTTATCCACTAGCGGAAGCTCCTACGAGCAGTACTTC. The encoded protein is CASSLSTSGSSYEQYF.

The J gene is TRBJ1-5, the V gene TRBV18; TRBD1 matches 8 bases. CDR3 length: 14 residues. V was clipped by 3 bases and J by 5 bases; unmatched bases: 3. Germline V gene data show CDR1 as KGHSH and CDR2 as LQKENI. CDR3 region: CASSPGQGDQPQHF. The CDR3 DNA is TGTGCCAGCTCACCTGGACAGGGTGATCAGCCCCAGCATTTT.

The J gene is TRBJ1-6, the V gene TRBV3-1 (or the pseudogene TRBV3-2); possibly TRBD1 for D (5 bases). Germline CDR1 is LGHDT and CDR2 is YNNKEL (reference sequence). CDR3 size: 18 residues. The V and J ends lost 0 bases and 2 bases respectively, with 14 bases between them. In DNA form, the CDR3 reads TGTGCCAGCAGCCAAGATGCAGGGAGGGCGCCCTATAATTCACCCCTCCACTTT. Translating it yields CASSQDAGRAPYNSPLHF.

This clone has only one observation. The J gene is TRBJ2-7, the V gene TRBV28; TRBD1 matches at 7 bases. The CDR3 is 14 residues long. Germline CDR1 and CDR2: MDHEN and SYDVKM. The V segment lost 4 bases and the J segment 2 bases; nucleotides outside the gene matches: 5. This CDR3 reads CASSSRQGTYEQYF. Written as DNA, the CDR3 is TGTGCCAGCAGTTCGAGACAGGGAACCTACGAGCAGTACTTC.

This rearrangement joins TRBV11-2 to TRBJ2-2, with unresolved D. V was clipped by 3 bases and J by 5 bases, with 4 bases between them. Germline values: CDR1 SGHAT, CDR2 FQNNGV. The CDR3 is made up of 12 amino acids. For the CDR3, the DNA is TGTGCCAGCAGCTTTCTTACCGGGGAGCTGTTTTTT. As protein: CASSFLTGELFF.

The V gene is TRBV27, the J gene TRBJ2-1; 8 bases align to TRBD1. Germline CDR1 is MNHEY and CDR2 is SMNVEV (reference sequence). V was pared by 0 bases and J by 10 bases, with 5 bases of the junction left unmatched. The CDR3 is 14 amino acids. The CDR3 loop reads CASSLSDRVPEQFF. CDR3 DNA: TGTGCCAGCAGTTTATCGGACAGGGTTCCCGAGCAGTTCTTC.

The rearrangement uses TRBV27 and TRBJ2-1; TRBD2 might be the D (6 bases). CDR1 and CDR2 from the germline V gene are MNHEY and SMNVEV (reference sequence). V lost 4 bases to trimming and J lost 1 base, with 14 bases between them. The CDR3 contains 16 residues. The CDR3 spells CASSWGVLWSYNEQFF. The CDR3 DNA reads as TGTGCCAGCAGTTGGGGGGTCCTTTGGTCCTACAATGAGCAGTTCTTC.